The present T cell receptor (beta chain) was sequenced within a study of T cell responses to AZD1222 COVID-19 vaccine. Trimming took 1 base from V and 6 from J, leaving 15 bases between them. Germline V gene lookup returns CDR1 MGHRA and CDR2 YSYEKL. The CDR3 extends over 16 amino acids. TCRdb's copy holds only in-frame clones and misses some; the assay was immunoSEQ multiplex PCR. This table holds 150,000 to 180,000 clones, 80% to 90% found once. The chain couples TRBV4-1 to TRBJ1-4, with a tentative D call TRBD1 (5 bases). This specimen consisted of peripheral blood, obtained on day 0 of MenACWY control vaccination. This sequence was found in an adult in good health. This CDR3 is CASSQVYEGRDEKLFF. The CDR3 DNA sequence: TGCGCCAGCAGCCAAGTATATGAGGGGCGGGATGAAAAACTGTTTTTT.